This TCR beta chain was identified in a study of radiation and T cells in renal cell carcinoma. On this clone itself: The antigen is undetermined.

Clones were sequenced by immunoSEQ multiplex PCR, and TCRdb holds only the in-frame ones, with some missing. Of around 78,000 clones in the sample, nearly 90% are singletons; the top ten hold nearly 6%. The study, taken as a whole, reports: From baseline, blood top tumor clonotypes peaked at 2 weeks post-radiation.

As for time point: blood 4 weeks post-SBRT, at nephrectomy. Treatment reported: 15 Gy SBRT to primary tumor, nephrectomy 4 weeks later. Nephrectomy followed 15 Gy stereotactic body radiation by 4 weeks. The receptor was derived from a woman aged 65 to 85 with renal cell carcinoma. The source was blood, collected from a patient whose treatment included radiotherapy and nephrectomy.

CDR3 amino acids: CASSLEAHGGPGGYTF. The DNA of the CDR3 is TGTGCCAGCAGTTTAGAGGCTCACGGGGGACCGGGGGGCTACACCTTC. V gene TRBV28 combines with J gene TRBJ1-2; tentative D call: TRBD1 (5 bases). The CDR3 contains 16 residues. V was shortened by 2 bases and J by 8 bases, with 21 bases between the two germline ends. The germline CDR1 and CDR2 sequences are MDHEN and SYDVKM.